This TCR beta chain is drawn from a study of OX40 agonist ivuxolimab in advanced cancers. Findings and caveats of the study: CD4+ T cells averaged fewer expanded clones than CD8+ T cells.

The assay was immunoSEQ multiplex PCR, and TCRdb's table has in-frame clones only and misses some. In the table there are tens of thousands of clones, approximately 86% of which are singletons. This clone showed up just a few times. Its specificity is not known. Germline CDR1 MNHEY, CDR2 SVGAGI. V was shortened by 0 bases and J by 9 bases, with 9 bases between the two germline ends. This CDR3 contains 13 residues. The TCR comes from an adult with an advanced solid tumor such as melanoma, head and neck, liver or kidney cancer. The material was CD4+ or CD8+ T cells sorted from blood, obtained in a trial of the OX40 agonist ivuxolimab. The chain employs TRBV6-5 and TRBJ2-1; D uncertain. The CDR3 is CASSYSSWGEQFF. The CDR3, as DNA: TGTGCCAGCAGTTACTCTTCTTGGGGTGAGCAGTTCTTC.